Listed below are T cell receptor beta chains from one sample, sequenced in a study of T cell changes during pregnancy in multiple sclerosis. TCRdb's copy holds only in-frame clones and misses some; the assay was immunoSEQ multiplex PCR. The sample yields some 33,000 clones, around 91% seen once. This specimen consisted of CD8+ T cells from peripheral blood mononuclear cells, obtained in the second trimester of pregnancy. The receptors here all came from a female donor in good health, enrolled as a control in a pregnancy study. Both conserved end residues are part of each CDR3. The order of the fields is CDR3 length, J gene, clone size, V gene, CDR3 protein. Some rows mark clone size as missing; the rest say once, few, many or name a class of expanded clone.

17 TRBJ2-7 medium-sized TRBV27 CASSLEGQGAHTYEQYF
15 TRBJ2-3 . TRBV9 CASSGTGGVTDTQYF
15 TRBJ1-5 . TRBV7-9 CASSSGTGSNQPQHF
14 TRBJ2-7 . TRBV6-1 CASSELTASGEQYF
14 TRBJ2-7 . TRBV30 CAWIRTGSSYEQYF
16 TRBJ2-7 . TRBV6-6 CASSFLPRTGDYEQYF
14 TRBJ1-4 . TRBV27 CASSSGQQNEKLFF
18 TRBJ2-6 . TRBV5-1 CASSLVGGPTSGANVLTF
12 TRBJ2-1 . TRBV7-9 CASSRLYNEQFF
16 TRBJ1-1 . TRBV5-6 CASSLALQGMWTEAFF
14 TRBJ1-6 few TRBV4-1 CASSQAAGYSPLHF
15 TRBJ1-2 . TRBV9 CASSANTGRNYGYTF
17 TRBJ2-1 . TRBV19 CASSSTSGGSSYNEQFF
16 TRBJ1-6 . TRBV9 CASSGISAGERSPLHF
15 TRBJ2-2 . TRBV4-3 CASSQGLAEAGELFF
17 TRBJ2-3 . TRBV4-1 CASSQLRTSVSTDTQYF
18 TRBJ1-2 . TRBV11-2 CASSLDVPSDRPNYGYTF
16 TRBJ2-1 . TRBV4-3 CASSRITSGGDNEQFF
16 TRBJ1-2 . TRBV4-3 CASSPRVVGADYGYTF
16 TRBJ1-1 . TRBV4-3 CASSQGTDSLNTEAFF
18 TRBJ2-7 . TRBV4-1 CASSQGTAPGQGLGEQYF
15 TRBJ2-5 . TRBV6-5 CASRRSGGSGETQYF
11 TRBJ1-1 . TRBV7-9 CASSPGSEAFF
15 TRBJ2-7 . TRBV6-5 CASSYEPGKVYEQYF
16 TRBJ1-2 . TRBV9 CASSTGTAPSNYGYTF
14 TRBJ2-7 . TRBV4-1 CASSQGDSFYEQYF